These T cell receptor beta chains were read from a single sample in a study of T-cell memory formation after mild COVID-19. MiXCR was run by TCRdb on the 5' RACE reads, yielding one entry per CDR3 protein. The sample consists of fewer than 350,000 distinct CDR3 sequences, approximately 18% of them appearing once. Input material: PBMCs or a T cell subset sorted from them (not recorded which). Every receptor here comes from a man aged 18-30 years who had mild COVID-19 (a few samples of this study predate the infection). Cell type and time point are not known. The CDR3 runs from the conserved cysteine through the conserved F or W. The D gene is left open where the match is weak. Not every row has a clone size; where given, it reads once, few, many or a size class.

V,J,D,size,CDR3,DNA
TRBV11-2,TRBJ1-2,.,few,CASSLDQAGYGYTF,TGTGCCAGCAGCTTAGATCAAGCTGGGTACGGCTACACCTTC
TRBV15,TRBJ1-3,.,.,CATSREMVSNSGNTIYF,TGTGCCACCAGCAGAGAAATGGTATCTAACTCTGGAAACACCATATATTTT
TRBV7-8,TRBJ2-3,.,many,CASSLDSGGLVSTDTQYF,TGTGCCAGCAGCTTAGATTCCGGGGGGCTTGTAAGCACAGATACGCAGTATTTT
TRBV6-2/TRBV6-3,TRBJ1-1,.,.,CASSIEWGRAFF,TGTGCCAGCAGTATCGAGTGGGGGCGAGCTTTCTTT
TRBV3-1,TRBJ1-2,.,few,CAKTNFYGYTF,TGTGCCAAGACAAATTTCTATGGCTACACCTTC
TRBV6-6,TRBJ2-3,TRBD2,once,CASFTSGGPGDTQYF,TGTGCCAGCTTCACTAGCGGGGGCCCCGGGGATACGCAGTATTTT
TRBV18,TRBJ1-2,TRBD1,.,CASSPGTGWNYGYTF,TGTGCCAGCTCACCAGGGACAGGGTGGAACTATGGCTACACCTTC
TRBV18,TRBJ2-1,TRBD1,.,CASSLQGSGANEQFF,TGTGCCAGCTCGCTACAGGGGAGTGGGGCCAATGAGCAGTTCTTC
TRBV20-1,TRBJ1-5,.,.,CSARPGGQPQHF,TGCAGTGCTAGACCGGGAGGTCAGCCCCAGCATTTT
TRBV4-1,TRBJ2-5,.,.,CASSRFWSGSRETQYF,TGCGCCAGCAGCCGTTTTTGGTCAGGCTCCAGGGAGACCCAGTACTTC
TRBV10-3,TRBJ2-2,.,few,CAISEWRDTGELFF,TGTGCCATCAGTGAGTGGAGGGACACCGGGGAGCTGTTTTTT
TRBV27,TRBJ2-5,.,few,CATRRGRETQYF,TGTGCCACCCGGCGAGGGAGGGAGACCCAGTACTTC
TRBV5-1,TRBJ1-3,.,.,CASSEGLGGNTIYF,TGCGCCAGCAGCGAGGGCCTCGGTGGAAACACCATATATTTT
TRBV7-9,TRBJ1-3,TRBD1,.,CASSSGGADGNTIYF,TGTGCCAGCAGCTCAGGGGGCGCCGATGGAAACACCATATATTTT
TRBV6-6,TRBJ1-1,.,few,CASSPGGAGEAFF,TGTGCCAGCAGCCCCGGGGGGGCCGGGGAAGCTTTCTTT
TRBV29-1,TRBJ1-2,.,.,CSVEVEQFYGYTF,TGCAGCGTTGAAGTAGAACAGTTCTATGGCTACACCTTC
TRBV7-2,TRBJ1-2,.,.,CASSPGGAVGVGGYTF,TGTGCCAGCAGCCCGGGTGGAGCAGTGGGCGTCGGCGGCTACACCTTC
TRBV13,TRBJ2-3,.,few,CASSLERFRGDLRTDTQYF,TGTGCCAGCAGCTTAGAGCGGTTCAGGGGCGACTTGCGCACAGATACGCAGTATTTT
TRBV11-2,TRBJ2-2,.,many,CASSIAGTGNTGELFF,TGTGCCAGCAGCATTGCCGGGACTGGCAACACCGGGGAGCTGTTTTTT
TRBV4-1,TRBJ2-5,.,.,CASSFWHLAGETQYF,TGCGCCAGCAGTTTTTGGCACCTAGCCGGGGAGACCCAGTACTTC
TRBV5-1,TRBJ2-1,.,many,CASSFGRFPYNEQFF,TGCGCCAGCAGCTTTGGTAGGTTTCCCTACAATGAGCAGTTCTTC
TRBV4-3,TRBJ1-1,.,.,CASSQEWGRVTEAFF,TGCGCCAGCAGCCAAGAATGGGGTCGGGTCACTGAAGCTTTCTTT
TRBV12-3/TRBV12-4,TRBJ2-2,.,many,CASKPGQNSGELFF,TGTGCCAGCAAACCGGGACAAAACTCCGGGGAGCTGTTTTTT
TRBV28,TRBJ2-3,.,.,CASSLLDRKGQYF,TGTGCCAGCAGTTTACTTGACAGGAAAGGGCAGTATTTT
TRBV15,TRBJ2-1,.,.,CATSPQKAGVEQFF,TGTGCCACCAGCCCCCAGAAGGCAGGGGTTGAGCAGTTCTTC
TRBV6-2/TRBV6-3,TRBJ1-2,.,.,CASRRTDANYGYTF,TGTGCCAGCAGGAGGACCGATGCTAACTATGGCTACACCTTC
TRBV6-2/TRBV6-3,TRBJ2-5,.,.,CASSYFQPVIQETQYF,TGTGCCAGCAGTTACTTCCAGCCCGTTATCCAAGAGACCCAGTACTTC
TRBV15,TRBJ2-5,.,few,CATSRETGWGTQYF,TGTGCCACCAGCAGAGAAACGGGTTGGGGGACCCAGTACTTC
TRBV9,TRBJ2-3,.,few,CASSVETSTDTQYF,TGTGCCAGCAGCGTAGAAACTAGCACAGATACGCAGTATTTT
TRBV20-1,TRBJ2-5,.,few,CSASLGVWGETQYF,TGCAGTGCTAGCCTAGGTGTTTGGGGCGAGACCCAGTACTTC
TRBV5-1,TRBJ2-7,TRBD2,.,CASSLAGTSGYEQYF,TGCGCCAGCAGCTTGGCCGGGACTAGTGGCTACGAGCAGTACTTC
TRBV20-1,TRBJ1-6,.,few,CSARPNYNSPLHF,TGCAGTGCTAGACCGAACTATAATTCACCCCTCCACTTT
TRBV9,TRBJ2-3,.,.,CASNLLGTDTQYF,TGTGCCAGCAATCTTTTGGGCACAGATACGCAGTATTTT
TRBV24-1,TRBJ2-2,.,few,CATSDAGPGELFF,TGTGCCACCAGTGACGCAGGGCCCGGGGAGCTGTTTTTT
TRBV6-6,TRBJ1-6,.,few,CASSYSRQDNSPLHF,TGTGCCAGCAGTTACTCCCGACAGGATAATTCACCCCTCCACTTT
TRBV20-1,TRBJ1-6,TRBD1,.,CSAIPDRGVSPLHF,TGCAGTGCTATCCCGGACAGGGGAGTTTCACCCCTCCACTTT
TRBV30,TRBJ1-4,.,.,CAWSQFNEKLFF,TGTGCCTGGAGTCAGTTTAATGAAAAACTGTTTTTT
TRBV7-3,TRBJ2-1,TRBD2,many,CASSKLAGEQFF,TGTGCCAGCAGCAAACTAGCGGGCGAGCAGTTCTTC
TRBV3-1,TRBJ2-3,TRBD1,.,CASSSRQGRTDTQYF,TGTGCCAGCAGCTCCAGACAGGGGCGCACAGATACGCAGTATTTT
TRBV7-2,TRBJ1-1,.,.,CASSWGLGEAFF,TGTGCCAGCAGCTGGGGCCTGGGAGAAGCTTTCTTT
TRBV7-2,TRBJ1-6,TRBD1,.,CASSSFLGQGNSPLHF,TGTGCCAGCAGCTCCTTTCTGGGACAGGGTAATTCACCCCTCCACTTT
TRBV7-9,TRBJ2-7,TRBD1,.,CASSYGTDYEQYF,TGTGCCAGCAGCTACGGGACAGACTACGAGCAGTACTTC
TRBV11-2,TRBJ2-1,TRBD2,few,CASTTGGGQQFF,TGTGCCAGCACCACCGGGGGGGGTCAACAGTTCTTC
TRBV6-5,TRBJ1-1,.,.,CATSALGTEAFF,TGTGCCACCAGCGCTTTGGGAACTGAAGCTTTCTTT
TRBV4-1,TRBJ2-3,.,few,CASSPTHRETDTQYF,TGCGCCAGCAGCCCCACCCACAGGGAGACAGATACGCAGTATTTT
TRBV9,TRBJ1-2,.,few,CASSVGGGGYTF,TGTGCCAGCAGCGTAGGTGGAGGAGGCTACACCTTC
TRBV28,TRBJ2-5,.,.,CASKEWGGRETQYF,TGTGCCAGCAAGGAGTGGGGGGGCCGGGAGACCCAGTACTTC
TRBV5-6,TRBJ2-5,TRBD1,.,CASSLAPDRPWETQYF,TGTGCCAGCAGCTTGGCTCCGGACAGGCCCTGGGAGACCCAGTACTTC
TRBV7-2,TRBJ1-5,.,few,CASSLATGGAGQPQHF,TGTGCCAGCAGCTTAGCAACGGGGGGCGCGGGACAGCCCCAGCATTTT
TRBV6-6,TRBJ1-2,.,.,CASSSNRVAGYTF,TGTGCCAGCAGTTCTAACAGGGTTGCGGGCTACACCTTC
TRBV2,TRBJ1-2,.,few,CASSEWGGNYGYTF,TGTGCCAGCAGTGAATGGGGCGGGAACTATGGCTACACCTTC
TRBV5-1,TRBJ1-1,TRBD1,few,CASSLGETGVPEAFF,TGCGCCAGCAGCTTGGGGGAGACAGGGGTCCCTGAAGCTTTCTTT
TRBV5-6,TRBJ1-1,.,few,CASSSYQENTEAFF,TGTGCCAGCAGCTCCTACCAGGAGAACACTGAAGCTTTCTTT
TRBV6-5,TRBJ2-7,.,.,CASVRAGAREQYF,TGTGCCAGCGTCCGGGCAGGGGCGAGGGAGCAGTACTTC